The next 21 T cell receptor beta chains were all read from a single sample in a study of Graves' ophthalmopathy and Graves' hyperthyroidism. RNA transcripts were the template, and TCR beta CDR3 regions were amplified from them. Second-round multiplex PCR followed a first-round RT-PCR using HTBI primers. TCRdb redid the calling of the multiplex PCR reads with MiXCR, one entry per CDR3 protein. The sample holds fewer than 650,000 distinct CDR3 sequences, around a fifth seen once. The specimen was peripheral blood. The receptors shown here come from a young woman with stable Graves' hyperthyroidism. Some clones in this sample may be carry-over from other donors' samples.

The chain links TRBV12-3 or TRBV12-4 to TRBJ1-2; TRBD1 might be the D (5 bases). Trimming removed 4 bases at V and 7 bases at J, with 13 bases between. CDR3 length: 13 residues. This CDR3 reads CASSYKAGGGYTF. CDR3 nucleotide sequence: TGTGCCAGCAGTTATAAGGCCGGGGGTGGCTACACCTTC.

This clonotype was observed at least ten times. The genes are TRBV12-3 or TRBV12-4 and TRBJ1-5; the D is unclear. The CDR3 contains 15 residues. V was clipped by 2 bases and J by 0 bases, with 8 bases between them. The CDR3 region is CASSLRSISNQPQHF. CDR3 bases: TGTGCCAGCAGTTTACGGAGCATTAGCAATCAGCCCCAGCATTTT.

A few counts support this clonotype. This sequence joins TRBV2 and TRBJ1-1; no firm D call. This CDR3 comprises 11 residues. Trimming shortened V by 8 bases and J by 11 bases, and 15 bases separated the two germline ends. The germline V gene has CDR1 SNHLY and CDR2 FYNNEI. The CDR3 nucleotides read TGTGCCAGCTACTACACGCCAGCGGCTTTCTTT. This sequence encodes CASYYTPAAFF.

In this sample, this clonotype turned up many times. This chain uses TRBV12-3 or TRBV12-4 with TRBJ1-1; 7 nucleotides line up with TRBD1. J was trimmed by 7 bases and V by 7 bases; bases with no gene match: 9. The CDR3 contains 13 residues. CDR3 amino acids: CASIPGGEGEAFF. In DNA form, the CDR3 reads TGTGCCAGCATTCCAGGGGGAGAGGGTGAAGCTTTCTTT.

The sample holds many counts of this clonotype. The gene calls are TRBV6-5 and TRBJ1-5; D possibly corresponds to TRBD1 (5 bases). V was clipped by 4 bases and J by 9 bases, with 13 bases between them. Looked up from germline, CDR1 is MNHEY and CDR2 is SVGAGI. The CDR3 has 13 residues. This CDR3 is CASSLRTGGPQHF. In nucleotides, the CDR3 is TGTGCCAGCAGTTTACGAACCGGGGGGCCCCAGCATTTT.

The V gene is TRBV5-1, the J gene TRBJ2-7; 9 bases match TRBD1. The CDR3 is 14 residues long. J gave up 5 bases and V 4 bases, and 7 bases lay outside the gene matches. Per germline, CDR1 SGHRS and CDR2 YFSETQ. CDR3 nucleotides: TGCGCCAGCAGCCAAGGGACAGGGACCCACGAGCAGTACTTC. Protein: CASSQGTGTHEQYF.

This chain joins TRBV20-1 and TRBJ1-4, with D maybe TRBD1 (5 bases). Trimming cost V 5 bases and J 6 bases, with 13 bases left between them. This CDR3 comprises 13 residues. From germline, CDR1 is DFQATT and CDR2 SNEGSKA (reference sequence). CDR3 sequence (DNA): TGCAGTGCTCCGGGGGAGGAAGATGAAAAACTGTTTTTT. This translates into CSAPGEEDEKLFF.

This chain uses TRBV6-2 or TRBV6-3 with TRBJ2-5; no reliable D call. Trimming left V 0 bases short and J 4 bases short, with 12 bases between. Germline assignment: CDR1 MNHEY and CDR2 SVGEGT. This CDR3 spans 15 amino acids. The CDR3 DNA follows: TGTGCCAGCAGTTACTCGAACCCTAGGATAGAGACCCAGTACTTC. As protein: CASSYSNPRIETQYF.

The V and J genes are TRBV19 and TRBJ2-2; weak D call: TRBD1 (5 bases). This CDR3 is 11 amino acids long. The germline gives CDR1 LNHDA, CDR2 SQIVND (reference sequence). CDR3 coding DNA: TGTGGGGCAGGGCGATCCGGGGAGCTGTTTTTT. Translation gives CGAGRSGELFF.

The J gene is TRBJ2-7, the V gene TRBV5-1; 13 bases line up with TRBD2. Losses at the gene ends were 0 bases for V and 2 bases for J; bases not matched to a gene: 17. The germline gives CDR1 SGHRS, CDR2 YFSETQ. The CDR3 runs to 21 residues. The CDR3 DNA reads as TGCGCCAGCAGCTTGGTAGGGGGGGGACTAGCGGGGACCTCTGGGACCTACGAGCAGTACTTC. Translation: CASSLVGGGLAGTSGTYEQYF.

This clonotype was counted at least ten times. J is TRBJ2-5 and V is TRBV6-5; D call uncertain. The CDR3 contains 14 residues. Germline CDR1 is MNHEY and CDR2 is SVGAGI. V lost 0 bases, J lost 1 base, and 6 bases lay in between. CDR3 amino acids: CASSYSIIQETQYF. DNA for the CDR3: TGTGCCAGCAGTTACTCGATAATCCAAGAGACCCAGTACTTC.

Many counts were recorded for this clonotype. V gene TRBV15 combines with J gene TRBJ2-5; TRBD2 matches 10 bases. The V gene end was trimmed by 5 bases and the J gene end by 3 bases; junction bases not matched to a gene: 6. CDR1 is LNHNV and CDR2 is YYDKDF in the germline V gene (reference sequence). The CDR3 spans 15 residues. CDR3 loop: CATSRLAGGEETQYF. The CDR3 DNA sequence: TGTGCCACCAGCCGGTTAGCGGGGGGAGAAGAGACCCAGTACTTC.

The table lists this clonotype with many counts. This rearrangement joins TRBV7-9 to TRBJ1-1, with D unresolved. The CDR3 length is 13 residues. Germline CDR1 reads SEHNR; CDR2 reads FQNEAQ (reference sequence). Trimming pared 5 bases from V and 7 bases from J, leaving 14 bases between. The CDR3 region has the DNA TGTGCCAGCAGCGGGCGGTGGGTGGATGAAGCTTTCTTT. Protein product: CASSGRWVDEAFF.

The sample holds many counts of this clonotype. This may stem from a read error, because a much larger clone lies one nucleotide away. The chain recombines TRBV28 with TRBJ1-1; no clear D gene. The germline V gene encodes CDR1 MDHEN and CDR2 SYDVKM. This CDR3 region has 12 residues. The CDR3 DNA reads as TGTGCCAGCAGGCCCATGAACACTGAAGCTTGCTTT. This codes for CASRPMNTEACF.

This clonotype was observed many times. This sequence may be a read error, since a much larger clone differs from it by one base. This chain connects TRBV12-3 or TRBV12-4 to TRBJ1-3; no definite D call. Trimming pared 6 bases from V and 0 bases from J, leaving 3 bases between. This CDR3 has 12 amino acids. The CDR3 protein is CASRLSGNTIYF. DNA of the CDR3: TGTGCCAGCAGGCTCTCTGGAAACACCATATATTTT.

There are a few counts of this clonotype. The chain joins TRBV24-1 to TRBJ2-2, with D tentatively TRBD2 (7 bases). Trimming took off 2 bases at V and 3 bases at J, with 15 bases between the two ends. In germline, CDR1 is KGHDR, CDR2 SFDVKD. This CDR3 contains 17 residues. The CDR3 DNA reads TGTGCCACCAGTGATTACCCCCAGGGGAGGGACACCGGGGAGCTGTTTTTT. This codes for CATSDYPQGRDTGELFF.

Ten or more counts support this clonotype. The chain combines TRBV27 with TRBJ2-7, with D perhaps matching TRBD1 (5 bases). CDR3 size: 14 residues. Per the germline V gene, CDR1 is MNHEY and CDR2 is SMNVEV (reference sequence). V lost 8 bases and J lost 3, with 17 bases in between. For the CDR3, the DNA is TGTGCCAGCGGCCCGGAAGGGGCGTTCTACGAGCAGTACTTC. This sequence encodes CASGPEGAFYEQYF.

This clonotype was counted ten times or more. Here the CDR3 reads CASSLGSGVSYEQYF. As DNA, the CDR3 is TGTGCCAGCAGCTTAGGATCGGGGGTCTCCTACGAGCAGTACTTC. This chain uses TRBV7-6 with TRBJ2-7; perhaps TRBD2 as D (6 bases). The V end was cut by 1 base, the J end by 0 bases, with 10 bases between. This CDR3 contains 15 residues. CDR1 and CDR2 (germline): SGHVS, FNYEAQ.

The chain couples TRBV6-1 to TRBJ2-7; 10 bases agree with TRBD2. V shed 5 bases, J shed 5 bases, and the junction held 12 bases outside the gene matches. The V gene's germline CDR1 is MNHNS and CDR2 SASEGT. CDR3 length: 16 amino acids. The CDR3 sequence is CASSRSSGRSPNEQYF. The CDR3 coding sequence is TGTGCCAGCAGTCGTTCTAGCGGGAGAAGTCCCAACGAGCAGTACTTC.

The rearrangement links TRBV6-2 or TRBV6-3 to TRBJ2-2, with 7 bases fitting TRBD1. CDR1 is MNHEY and CDR2 is SVGEGT in the germline V gene. The CDR3 consists of 17 residues. Losses at the gene ends were 6 bases for V and 4 bases for J; bases not matched to a gene: 14. CDR3 nucleotide sequence: TGTGCCAGCAGACCCGGACAGGCGGCCCAAGGCACCGGGGAGCTGTTTTTT. The encoded protein is CASRPGQAAQGTGELFF.

The V and J genes are TRBV2 and TRBJ1-1; D gene uncertain. Germline values: CDR1 SNHLY, CDR2 FYNNEI. The CDR3 has 11 amino acids. V gave up 8 bases and J gave up 11 bases, with 15 bases separating them. CDR3 in amino acids: CASQAGIGAFF. As DNA, the CDR3 is TGTGCCAGCCAGGCGGGAATTGGTGCTTTCTTT.